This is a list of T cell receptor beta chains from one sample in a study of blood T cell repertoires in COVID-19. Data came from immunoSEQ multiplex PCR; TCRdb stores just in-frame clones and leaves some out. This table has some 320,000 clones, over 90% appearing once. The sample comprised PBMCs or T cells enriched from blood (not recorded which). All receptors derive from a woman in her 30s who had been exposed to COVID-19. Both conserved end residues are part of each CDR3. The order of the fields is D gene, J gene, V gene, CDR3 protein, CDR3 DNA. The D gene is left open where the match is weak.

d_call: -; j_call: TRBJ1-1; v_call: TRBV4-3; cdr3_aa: CASSRDILNTEAFF; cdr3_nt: TGCGCCAGCAGCCGGGACATACTGAACACTGAAGCTTTCTTT
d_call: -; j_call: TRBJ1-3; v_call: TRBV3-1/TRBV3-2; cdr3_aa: CASSQRGGGGSGNTIYF; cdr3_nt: TGTGCCAGCAGCCAGAGGGGGGGAGGCGGCTCTGGAAACACCATATATTTT
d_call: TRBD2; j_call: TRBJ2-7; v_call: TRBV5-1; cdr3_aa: CASSSAGGYEQYF; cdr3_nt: TGCGCCAGCAGTTCGGCGGGGGGATACGAGCAGTACTTC
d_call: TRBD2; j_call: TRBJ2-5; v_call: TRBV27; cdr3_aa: CASSSTSGSPETQYF; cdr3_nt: TGTGCCAGCAGTTCCACTAGCGGGTCCCCAGAGACCCAGTACTTC
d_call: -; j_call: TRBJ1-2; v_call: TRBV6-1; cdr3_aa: CASSESPLYGYTF; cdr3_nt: TGTGCCAGCAGTGAAAGCCCACTCTATGGCTACACCTTC
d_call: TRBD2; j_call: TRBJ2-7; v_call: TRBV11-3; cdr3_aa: CASSLGLAEGYEQYF; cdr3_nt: TGTGCCAGCAGCTTAGGACTAGCGGAGGGGTACGAGCAGTACTTC
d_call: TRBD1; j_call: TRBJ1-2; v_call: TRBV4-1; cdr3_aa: CASSQEGTVRNYGYTF; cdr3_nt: TGCGCCAGCAGCCAAGAGGGGACAGTTCGGAACTATGGCTACACCTTC
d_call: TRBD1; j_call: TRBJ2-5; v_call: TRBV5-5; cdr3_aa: CASSLWTGPQETQYF; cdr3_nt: TGTGCCAGCAGCTTATGGACAGGGCCACAAGAGACCCAGTACTTC
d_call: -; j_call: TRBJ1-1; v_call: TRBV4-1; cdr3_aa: CASSQGLFTEAFF; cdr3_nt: TGCGCCAGCAGCCAAGGACTATTCACTGAAGCTTTCTTT
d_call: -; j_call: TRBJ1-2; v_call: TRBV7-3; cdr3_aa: CASSLTPDSPYGYTF; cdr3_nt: TGTGCCAGCAGCTTAACGCCGGACTCGCCCTATGGCTACACCTTC
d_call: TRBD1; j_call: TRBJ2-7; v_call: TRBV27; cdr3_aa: CASSSPTGKSYEQYF; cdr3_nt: TGTGCCAGCAGTTCTCCGACAGGGAAGTCCTACGAGCAGTACTTC
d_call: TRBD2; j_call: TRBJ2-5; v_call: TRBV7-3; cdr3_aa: CASSAAGVQETQYF; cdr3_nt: TGTGCCAGCAGCGCGGCGGGAGTCCAAGAGACCCAGTACTTC